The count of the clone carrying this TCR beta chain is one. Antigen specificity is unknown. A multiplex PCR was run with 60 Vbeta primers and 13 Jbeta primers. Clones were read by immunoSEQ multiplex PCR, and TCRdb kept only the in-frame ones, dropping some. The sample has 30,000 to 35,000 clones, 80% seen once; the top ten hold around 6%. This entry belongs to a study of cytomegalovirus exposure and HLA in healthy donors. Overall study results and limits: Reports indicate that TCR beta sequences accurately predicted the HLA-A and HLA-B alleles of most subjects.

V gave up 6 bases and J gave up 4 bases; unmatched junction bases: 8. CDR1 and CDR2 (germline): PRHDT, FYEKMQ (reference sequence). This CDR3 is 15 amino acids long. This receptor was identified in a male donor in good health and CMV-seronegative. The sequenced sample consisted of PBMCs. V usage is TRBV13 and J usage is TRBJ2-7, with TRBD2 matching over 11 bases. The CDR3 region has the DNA TGTGCCAGCAGGCGGATAGCGGGAGGGGAGTACGAGCAGTACTTC. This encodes CASRRIAGGEYEQYF.